Shown below are 19 T cell receptor beta chains from a single sample sequenced in a study of blood T cells in healthy people across ages. It was with a sample-barcoded 5' primer and a J-beta primer mix that a second PCR of about 6 to 12 cycles was run. TCRdb itself ran the 5' RACE reads through MiXCR, one entry per CDR3 protein. The sample contains about 1.8 million distinct CDR3 sequences, less than 50% of which appear only once. The sample comprised blood. These receptors came from a woman between 35 and 50 years old in good health.

This chain connects TRBV6-6 to TRBJ1-1; 10 bases fit TRBD1. CDR1 and CDR2 from the germline V gene are MNHNY and SVGAGI (reference sequence). V shed 6 bases, J shed 6 bases, and the junction held 7 bases outside the gene matches. The CDR3 has 14 residues. CDR3 in DNA: TGTGCCAGCAGCGGGACAGGGGCTGTGGCTGAAGCTTTCTTT. As protein: CASSGTGAVAEAFF.

The rearrangement links TRBV20-1 to TRBJ2-1, with 13 bases aligning to TRBD2. This CDR3 spans 15 amino acids. Per the germline V gene, CDR1 is DFQATT and CDR2 is SNEGSKA (reference sequence). Trimming removed 3 bases from V and 4 bases from J; junction bases left unmatched: 3. CDR3: CSASEGLAGYNEQFF. In DNA, the CDR3 is TGCAGTGCTAGCGAGGGACTAGCGGGATACAATGAGCAGTTCTTC.

This chain connects TRBV5-1 to TRBJ1-1; possible D gene TRBD1, 6 bases. This CDR3 region has 15 residues. CDR1 and CDR2 from the germline V gene are SGHRS and YFSETQ. V dropped 3 bases and J dropped 1 base, with 13 bases sitting between them. CDR3 DNA: TGCGCCAGCAGCTCCGCCGGGACACCGAACACTGAAGCTTTCTTT. This codes for CASSSAGTPNTEAFF.

On this clonotype: The germline gene is not matched at one end of the junction; a read error may be the cause. The J gene is TRBJ2-7, the V gene TRBV28; no clear D gene. The CDR3 sequence is 12 residues long. Per the germline V gene, CDR1 is MDHEN and CDR2 is SYDVKM. The CDR3 is CAGSSATYEQYF. CDR3 in DNA: TGTGCCGGCAGTTCCGCTACCTACGAGCAGTACTTC.

The gene calls are TRBV19 and TRBJ2-1; D is tentatively TRBD1 or TRBD2 (5 bases each). V was cut by 6 bases and J by 7 bases, with 13 bases left in between. The CDR3 spans 13 residues. Germline V gene data show CDR1 as LNHDA and CDR2 as SQIVND (reference sequence). CDR3 in DNA: TGTGCCAGTAGCACACGGGACCTAAATGAGCAGTTCTTC. Amino acid sequence: CASSTRDLNEQFF.

This clonotype was seen more than once but under ten times. The rearrangement uses TRBV7-8 and TRBJ1-1; D perhaps matches TRBD1 (6 bases). Germline CDR1 reads SGHVS; CDR2 reads FQNEAQ. This CDR3 comprises 13 residues. V was pared by 4 bases and J by 5 bases, with 11 bases between. CDR3 bases: TGTGCCAGCAGCTACAACAGGGATACTGAAGCTTTCTTT. Its translation: CASSYNRDTEAFF.

The V call is TRBV20-1, the J call TRBJ2-1; TRBD2 matches 10 bases. Germline V CDR1 and CDR2: DFQATT, SNEGSKA (reference sequence). The V gene end was trimmed by 6 bases and the J gene end by 4 bases; junction bases not matched to a gene: 6. The CDR3 length is 14 residues. CDR3 nucleotides: TGCAGTGCCTCGACTAGCGGGCGATACAATGAGCAGTTCTTC. Its protein is CSASTSGRYNEQFF.

CDR3 residues: CATSTPYSNQPQHF. The DNA of the CDR3 is TGTGCCACCAGTACCCCTTATAGCAATCAGCCCCAGCATTTT. The chain links TRBV24-1 to TRBJ1-5; D not certain. The germline V and J ends were trimmed by 6 bases and 0 bases, with 8 bases remaining between them. The CDR3 is 14 amino acids. Germline V gene sequence: CDR1 KGHDR, CDR2 SFDVKD.

This clonotype was observed at least ten times. V gene TRBV7-9 combines with J gene TRBJ2-7; D possibly uses TRBD1 or TRBD2 (5 bases each). Germline CDR1 SEHNR, CDR2 FQNEAQ (reference sequence). With 5 bases removed from V and 2 bases from J, the gap between germline ends came to 10 bases. This CDR3 comprises 13 residues. CDR3 in amino acids: CASSLVGAYEQYF. The CDR3, as DNA: TGTGCCAGCAGCCTTGTGGGGGCCTACGAGCAGTACTTC.

This chain joins TRBV18 and TRBJ1-2; TRBD1 matches at 7 bases. Germline V gene lookup returns CDR1 KGHSH and CDR2 LQKENI. V gave up 3 bases and J gave up 1 base; unmatched junction bases: 5. CDR3 length: 15 residues. CDR3 amino acids: CASSPGQVHNYGYTF. CDR3 DNA sequence: TGTGCCAGCTCACCCGGACAGGTGCATAACTATGGCTACACCTTC.

This clonotype was picked up a small number of times. The chain uses TRBV11-2 and TRBJ1-1; 9 nucleotides match TRBD1. The trim removed 4 bases at V and 0 bases at J, leaving 6 bases unmatched. Looked up from germline, CDR1 is SGHAT and CDR2 is FQNNGV. CDR3 length: 16 amino acids. This CDR3 reads CASSSTGTGMNTEAFF. The CDR3 DNA sequence: TGTGCCAGCAGCTCCACCGGGACAGGGATGAACACTGAAGCTTTCTTT.

This clonotype was seen only a few times. This chain uses TRBV7-2 with TRBJ2-1; D not resolved. Trimming left V 5 bases short and J 8 bases short, with 10 bases between. The germline CDR1 and CDR2 sequences are SGHTA and FQGNSA. The CDR3 has 12 amino acids. CDR3 DNA sequence: TGTGCCAGCAGCCCGTCGTATCATGAGCAGTTCTTC. Its protein product is CASSPSYHEQFF.

The rearrangement links TRBV5-1 to TRBJ2-1; 7 bases line up with TRBD2. The germline V gene has CDR1 SGHRS and CDR2 YFSETQ. With 4 bases clipped from V and 11 bases from J, the junction kept 12 bases outside the gene matches. The CDR3 sequence is 14 residues long. The CDR3 sequence: CASSTHGTTIQQFF. CDR3 nucleotides: TGCGCCAGCAGCACCCACGGGACTACCATCCAGCAGTTCTTC.

Turning to this clonotype: Relative to the germline gene, one junction end is altered; a read error may explain this. The V call is TRBV25-1, the J call TRBJ2-5; D gene ambiguous. The end of the DNA aligns better with TRBJ2-7, so the J call may be wrong. Germline CDR1 is MGHDK and CDR2 is SYGVNS. This CDR3 is 12 amino acids long. CDR3 DNA sequence: TGTGCCAGCAGGGAATCCCTCTACGAGCAGTACTTC. Translation: CASRESLYEQYF.

The chain couples TRBV7-6 to TRBJ2-1; 13 nucleotides line up with TRBD2. The CDR3 covers 16 residues. Per the germline V gene, CDR1 is SGHVS and CDR2 is FNYEAQ. The trim removed 6 bases at V and 7 bases at J, leaving 9 bases unmatched. For the CDR3, the DNA is TGTGCCAGCAGACGAGGTGGGACTAGCGGGGTTAATGAGCAGTTCTTC. It specifies CASRRGGTSGVNEQFF.

This clonotype was seen only a few times. The genes are TRBV6-5 and TRBJ2-5; the match to TRBD1 covers 8 bases. The V gene end was trimmed by 7 bases and the J gene end by 5 bases; junction bases not matched to a gene: 9. CDR1 is MNHEY and CDR2 is SVGAGI in the germline V gene. This CDR3 comprises 14 residues. In nucleotides, the CDR3 is TGTGCCAGCAAGACGACAGGGGAGGCGGAGACCCAGTACTTC. Its translation: CASKTTGEAETQYF.

The rearrangement joins TRBV24-1 to TRBJ2-5; D is unclear. The length of the CDR3 is 11 residues. Per germline, CDR1 KGHDR and CDR2 SFDVKD. V was cut by 9 bases and J by 5 bases, with 9 bases left in between. CDR3 sequence: CATAVGETQYF. The DNA for the CDR3 is TGTGCCACCGCGGTCGGGGAGACCCAGTACTTC.

The gene calls are TRBV6-1 and TRBJ2-4; a possible D gene is TRBD1 (6 bases). The CDR3 spans 15 residues. V lost 8 bases to trimming and J lost 4 bases, with 18 bases between them. Looked up from germline, CDR1 is MNHNS and CDR2 is SASEGT. CDR3 bases: TGTGCCAGCTTACCCACCCCGGACAGTAAAAACATTCAGTACTTC. It translates to CASLPTPDSKNIQYF.

The chain has TRBV10-1 and TRBJ2-3; TRBD2 agrees at 15 bases. J lost 4 bases, V lost 6 bases, and 8 bases had no gene match. The CDR3 loop spans 17 amino acids. Germline CDR1 is WNHNN and CDR2 is SYGVQD (reference sequence). Written as DNA, the CDR3 is TGCGCCAGCAGCCCCGGGACTAGCGGGGGGATTTCAGATACGCAGTATTTT. It codes for CASSPGTSGGISDTQYF.